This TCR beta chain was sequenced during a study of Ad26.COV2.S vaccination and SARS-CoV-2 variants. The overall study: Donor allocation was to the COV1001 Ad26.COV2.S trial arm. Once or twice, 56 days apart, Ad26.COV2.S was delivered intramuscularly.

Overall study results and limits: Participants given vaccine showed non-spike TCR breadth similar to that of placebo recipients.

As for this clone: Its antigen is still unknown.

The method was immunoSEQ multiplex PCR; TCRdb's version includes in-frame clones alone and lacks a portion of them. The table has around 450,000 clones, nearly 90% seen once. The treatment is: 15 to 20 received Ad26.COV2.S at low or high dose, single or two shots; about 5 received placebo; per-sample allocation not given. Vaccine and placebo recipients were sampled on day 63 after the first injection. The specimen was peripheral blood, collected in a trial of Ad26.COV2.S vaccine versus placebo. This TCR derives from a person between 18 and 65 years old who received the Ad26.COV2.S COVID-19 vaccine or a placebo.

CDR3 amino acids: CASSPDRVEQYF. The CDR3 region has the DNA TGTGCCAGCAGCCCCGACAGGGTCGAGCAGTACTTC. The chain employs TRBV6-5 and TRBJ2-7, with 7 bases that match TRBD1. V shed 6 bases, J shed 6 bases, and the junction held 5 bases outside the gene matches. Germline V gene lookup returns CDR1 MNHEY and CDR2 SVGAGI. CDR3 length: 12 residues.